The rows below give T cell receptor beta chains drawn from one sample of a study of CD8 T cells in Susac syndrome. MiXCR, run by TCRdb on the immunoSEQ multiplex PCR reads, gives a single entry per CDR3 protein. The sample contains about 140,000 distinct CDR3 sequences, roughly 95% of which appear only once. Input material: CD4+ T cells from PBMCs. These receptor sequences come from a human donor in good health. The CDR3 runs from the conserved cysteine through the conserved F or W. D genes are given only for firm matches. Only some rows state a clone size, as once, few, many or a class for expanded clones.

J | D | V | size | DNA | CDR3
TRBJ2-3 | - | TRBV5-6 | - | TGTGCCAGCAGCTTGGATCCCCGTGGGCCTTCCACAGATACGCAGTATTTT | CASSLDPRGPSTDTQYF
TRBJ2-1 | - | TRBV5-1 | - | TGCGCCAGCAGCTCCGGACAGTTCTACAATGAGCAGTTCTTC | CASSSGQFYNEQFF
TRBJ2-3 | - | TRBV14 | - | TGTGCCAGCAGCGTATACCTACAAGATACGCAGTATTTT | CASSVYLQDTQYF
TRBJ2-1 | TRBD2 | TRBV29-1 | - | TGCAGCGTTGGGCGGGAGCGCATCTCCTACAATGAGCAGTTCTTC | CSVGRERISYNEQFF
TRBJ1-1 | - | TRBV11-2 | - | TGTGCCAGCAATTTCAGGGAGAACACTGAAGCTTTCTTT | CASNFRENTEAFF
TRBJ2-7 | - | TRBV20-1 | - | TGCAGTGCTAGAGATCGTAAAGCCAGGTTACTGGTTTACGAGCAGTACTTC | CSARDRKARLLVYEQYF
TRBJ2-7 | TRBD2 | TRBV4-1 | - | TGCGCCAGCAGCTCAGAGGGCGGGAGGGGGATCTACGAGCAGTACTTC | CASSSEGGRGIYEQYF
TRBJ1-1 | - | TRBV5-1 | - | TGCGCCAGCAGCTTGATCTCAGGACGGACGAACACTGAAGCTTTCTTT | CASSLISGRTNTEAFF
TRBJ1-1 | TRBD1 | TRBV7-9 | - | TGTGCCAGCAGCCCCCAGGGGGCATCGGACACTGAAGCTTTCTTT | CASSPQGASDTEAFF
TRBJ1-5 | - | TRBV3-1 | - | TGTGCCAGCAGCAATTCATTGGGGGTTGGCAATCAGCCCCAGCATTTT | CASSNSLGVGNQPQHF
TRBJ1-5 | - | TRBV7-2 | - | TGTGCCAGCAGCCCTCAAGTGGGGGTCAGCAATCAGCCCCAGCATTTT | CASSPQVGVSNQPQHF
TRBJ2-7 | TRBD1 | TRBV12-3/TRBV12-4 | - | TGTGCCAGCAGGCCTCCGGGACAGGAGGTCGAGCAGTACTTC | CASRPPGQEVEQYF
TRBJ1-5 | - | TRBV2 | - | TGTGCCAGCAGTGGGGGGACAAGGGATCAGCCCCAGCATTTT | CASSGGTRDQPQHF
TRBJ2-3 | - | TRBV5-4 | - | TGTGCCAGCAGCCTGAAAACTGGTACGCAGTATTTT | CASSLKTGTQYF
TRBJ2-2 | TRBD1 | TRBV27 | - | TGTGCCACCCTAACTCGGACAGGGGTAACCGGGGAGCTGTTTTTT | CATLTRTGVTGELFF
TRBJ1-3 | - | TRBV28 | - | TGTGCCAGCAGTCCGACGAATCGAAACACCATATATTTT | CASSPTNRNTIYF
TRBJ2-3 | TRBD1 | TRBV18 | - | TGTGCCAGCTCACCGAGGGACAGCTTCACAGATACGCAGTATTTT | CASSPRDSFTDTQYF
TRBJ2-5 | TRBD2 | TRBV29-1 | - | TGCAGCGGACGACTAGCGGGGCAAGAGACCCAGTACTTC | CSGRLAGQETQYF
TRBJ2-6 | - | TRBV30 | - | TGTGCCTGGAGTGTTTCAGGGCTGGGGCGGGAAGTAGGCGCATCTGGGGCCAACGTCCTGACTTTC | CAWSVSGLGREVGASGANVLTF
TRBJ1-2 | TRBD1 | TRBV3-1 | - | TGTGCCAGCAGCCCTCAGGGGGTTGGCTACACCTTC | CASSPQGVGYTF
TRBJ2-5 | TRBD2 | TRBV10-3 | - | TGTGCCATCATGGGAGGCGGGAGAGGGGAGACCCAGTACTTC | CAIMGGGRGETQYF
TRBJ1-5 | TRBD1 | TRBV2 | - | TGTGCCAGCAGTCGACAGGGCGAAAGCAATCAGCCCCAGCATTTT | CASSRQGESNQPQHF
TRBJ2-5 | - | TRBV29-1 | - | TGCAGCGTTGCCGAGACCCAGTACTTC | CSVAETQYF
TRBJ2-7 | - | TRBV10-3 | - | TGTGCCATCAGGGCCGGGAGAGGAGTCTACGAGCAGTACTTC | CAIRAGRGVYEQYF
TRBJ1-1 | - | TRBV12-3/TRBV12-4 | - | TGTGCCAGCAGTTTAGGGGTTGAAGCTTTCTTT | CASSLGVEAFF
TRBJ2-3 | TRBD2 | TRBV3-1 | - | TGTGCCAGCAGCCAAGATGTTGGGCGGGAGCGGGGAGATACGCAGTATTTT | CASSQDVGRERGDTQYF
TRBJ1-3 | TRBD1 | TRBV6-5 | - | TGTGCCAGCTGCCCGGACAGGGCCTCTGGAAACACCATATATTTT | CASCPDRASGNTIYF
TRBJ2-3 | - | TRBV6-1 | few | TGTGCCAGCAGTGTACAGGGCACAGATACGCAGTATTTT | CASSVQGTDTQYF
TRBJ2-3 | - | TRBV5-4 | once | TGTGCCACCAAGGACAGAACAGATACGCAGTATTTT | CATKDRTDTQYF
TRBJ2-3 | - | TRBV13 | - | TGTGCCAGCAGCTTAGTATTCCCGGGAGCATCCGATACGCAGTATTTT | CASSLVFPGASDTQYF
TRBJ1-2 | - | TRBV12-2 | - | TGTGCAAGTCGCTCGGGACGTACGGAAAGCTATGGCTACACCTTC | CASRSGRTESYGYTF
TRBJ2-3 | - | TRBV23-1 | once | TGCGCCAGCAGTCAATCGCGCGTATCAGGACAGTGGGACGGAGCCACCGGAGATACGCAGTATTTT | CASSQSRVSGQWDGATGDTQYF
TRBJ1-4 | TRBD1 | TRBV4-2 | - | TGTGCCAGCAGCCAAGCGGGGGGTCAGGGGGCGCCGGCTGAAAAACTGTTTTTT | CASSQAGGQGAPAEKLFF
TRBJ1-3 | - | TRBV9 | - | TGTGCCAGCAGCGTAGGAGGGGCTGGGGCTGGAAACACCATATATTTT | CASSVGGAGAGNTIYF
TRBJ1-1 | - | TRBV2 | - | TGTGCCAGCAGTCCGGACCGCCACACTGAAGCTTTCTTT | CASSPDRHTEAFF
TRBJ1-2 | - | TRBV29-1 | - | TGCAGCGTTGTGACAGCCGACTATGGCTACACCTTC | CSVVTADYGYTF
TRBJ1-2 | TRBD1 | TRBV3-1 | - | TGTGCCAGCAGCCAATATGGACAGGGAACTAACTATGGCTACACCTTC | CASSQYGQGTNYGYTF
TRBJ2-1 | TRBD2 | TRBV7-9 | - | TGTTCCAGCAGCTTAGCCTTCGGGAGGGTCAATGAGCAGTTCTTC | CSSSLAFGRVNEQFF
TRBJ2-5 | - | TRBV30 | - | TGTGCCTGGAAGGGGCCAAGGGAGACCCAGTACTTC | CAWKGPRETQYF